This paragraph reports one T cell receptor beta chain. Germline CDR1 MDHEN, CDR2 SYDVKM. V was cut by 6 bases and J by 8 bases, with 7 bases left in between. The CDR3 is made up of 11 amino acids. These data come from a study of blood T cell repertoires in COVID-19. Study in general: Sites in the United States, Italy and Spain provided acute and convalescent COVID-19 samples. T cells, B-cell-depleted T cells, or PBMCs supplied cDNA or gDNA.

Original analysis: By means of reference gene primer amplification, nucleated cell counts were estimated. Sequencing was performed with immunoSEQ multiplex PCR; in TCRdb, only in-frame clones are kept and a portion is missing. D and trimming come from the DNA, and the V and J calls and clone size come from that table. Here the sample spans some 250,000 clones, around 82% being singletons. Sequencing was carried out using peripheral blood. This clonotype was sampled from a middle-aged man with active or convalescent COVID-19. The gene calls are TRBV28 and TRBJ1-4; D might be TRBD1 (5 bases). The CDR3 nucleotides are TGTGCCAGCAGAAGGACAGAAAAACTGTTTTTT. Its protein product is CASRRTEKLFF.